The sequence of this TCR beta chain was determined in a study of CD8 T cells in Susac syndrome. Trimming shortened V by 5 bases and J by 1 base, and 9 bases separated the two germline ends. This CDR3 comprises 14 residues. Per the germline V gene, CDR1 is LNHNV and CDR2 is YYDKDF (reference sequence). The authors reverse transcribed roughly 0.5 to 1 ug RNA with random hexamers. TCRdb redid the calling of the immunoSEQ multiplex PCR reads with MiXCR, one entry per CDR3 protein. Of around 170,000 distinct CDR3 sequences in the sample, roughly 95% were seen once. The origin of this receptor is a human donor with multiple sclerosis. The V gene is TRBV15, the J gene TRBJ2-1; no clear D. The material sequenced was CD8+ T cells from PBMCs. The CDR3 coding sequence is TGTGCCACCAGCTCCAGGTCATCCTACAATGAGCAGTTCTTC. As protein: CATSSRSSYNEQFF.